This T cell receptor beta chain came from a study of T-cell reconstitution after alpha-beta-depleted transplantation in children. This clonotype was picked up a small number of times. Its antigen remains unidentified. Library preparation (for TCRbeta) was performed with unique molecular identifiers. TCRdb passed the PCR reads through MiXCR, listing each CDR3 protein once. The sample lists about 210,000 distinct CDR3 sequences; approximately 15% were seen once. The germline V and J ends were trimmed by 3 bases and 5 bases, with 11 bases remaining between them. This CDR3 has 13 amino acids. Study-level points and caveats: T-cell counts and diversity at one year post-transplant came mainly from newly produced T cells. Reports say that about two months after transplant, the alpha-beta T cells came out of several hundred graft clones that had expanded. Surviving recipient T cells and thymic progenitors accounted for the high day-60 TCRbeta diversity observed in some patients.

This sequence originates from a male patient under 10 years old who had a stem cell transplant for acute lymphoblastic leukemia, so the T cells may come from the graft donor. The rearrangement joins TRBV12-3 or TRBV12-4 to TRBJ2-7; the D gene is possibly TRBD1 (6 bases). Sequencing was performed on PBMCs, mostly from graft donor cells, taken 360 days after TCRalphabeta/CD19-depleted stem cell transplant. The CDR3 here is CASSFGTGNEQYF. The DNA for the CDR3 is TGTGCCAGCAGTTTTGGAACAGGGAACGAGCAGTACTTC.